This TCR beta chain was sequenced in a study of T cell changes during pregnancy in multiple sclerosis. The protocol was immunoSEQ multiplex PCR, while the TCRdb copy is restricted to in-frame clones and leaves out a portion. In the table there are tens of thousands of clones, about 90% of which are singletons. Sequenced here: CD4+ T cells from peripheral blood mononuclear cells, sampled after pregnancy. The source of this sequence is a female donor in good health, enrolled as a control in a pregnancy study.

CDR3 DNA: TGTGCCAGCAGTTTATCCAGGGGCGGTCATCAGCCCCAGCATTTT. Residues: CASSLSRGGHQPQHF. This chain joins TRBV27 and TRBJ1-5; a possible D gene is TRBD1 (6 bases). The germline V gene has CDR1 MNHEY and CDR2 SMNVEV (reference sequence). The V end was cut by 0 bases, the J end by 5 bases, with 11 bases between. This CDR3 spans 15 amino acids.